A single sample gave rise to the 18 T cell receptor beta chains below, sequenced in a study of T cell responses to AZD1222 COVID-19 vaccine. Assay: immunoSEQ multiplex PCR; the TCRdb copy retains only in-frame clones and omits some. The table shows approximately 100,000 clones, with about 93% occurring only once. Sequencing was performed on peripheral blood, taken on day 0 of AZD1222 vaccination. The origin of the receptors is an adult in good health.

CDR3 protein: CASKIQVGWTDNSPLHF. CDR3 nucleotide sequence: TGTGCCAGTAAAATTCAGGTGGGGTGGACAGACAATTCACCCCTCCACTTT. The rearrangement uses TRBV19 and TRBJ1-6, with D maybe TRBD1 (6 bases). V was shortened by 7 bases and J by 7 bases, with 23 bases between the two germline ends. The CDR3 spans 17 residues. Germline V gene lookup returns CDR1 LNHDA and CDR2 SQIVND (reference sequence).

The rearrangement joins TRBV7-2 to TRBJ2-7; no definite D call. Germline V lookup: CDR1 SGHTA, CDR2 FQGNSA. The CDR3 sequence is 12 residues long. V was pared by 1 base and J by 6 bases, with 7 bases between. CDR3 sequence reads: CASSLVGSEQYF. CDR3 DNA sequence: TGTGCCAGCAGCTTAGTTGGGTCCGAGCAGTACTTC.

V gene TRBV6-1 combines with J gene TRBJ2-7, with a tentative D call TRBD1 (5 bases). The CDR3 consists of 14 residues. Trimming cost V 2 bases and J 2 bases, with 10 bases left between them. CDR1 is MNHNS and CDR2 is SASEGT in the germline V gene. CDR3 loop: CASSESKGAYEQYF. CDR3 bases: TGTGCCAGCAGTGAAAGCAAAGGGGCCTACGAGCAGTACTTC.

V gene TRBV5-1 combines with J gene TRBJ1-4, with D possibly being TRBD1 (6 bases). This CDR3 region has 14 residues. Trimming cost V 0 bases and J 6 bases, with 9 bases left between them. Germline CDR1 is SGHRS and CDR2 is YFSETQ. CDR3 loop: CASSLGGPYEKLFF. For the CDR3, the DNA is TGCGCCAGCAGCTTGGGGGGGCCTTATGAAAAACTGTTTTTT.

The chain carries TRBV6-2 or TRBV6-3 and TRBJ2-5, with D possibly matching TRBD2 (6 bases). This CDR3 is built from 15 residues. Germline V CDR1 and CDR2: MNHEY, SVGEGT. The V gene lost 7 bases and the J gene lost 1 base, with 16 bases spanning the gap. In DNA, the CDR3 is TGTGCCAGCACCCCCGCCCGGCGGGGCCAAGAGACCCAGTACTTC. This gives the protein CASTPARRGQETQYF.

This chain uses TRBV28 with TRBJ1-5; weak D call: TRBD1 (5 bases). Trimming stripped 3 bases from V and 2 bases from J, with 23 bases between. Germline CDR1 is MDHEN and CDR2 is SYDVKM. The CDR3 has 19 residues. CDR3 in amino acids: CASSFHGSVGGRGNQPQHF. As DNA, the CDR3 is TGTGCCAGCAGTTTCCATGGGTCGGTTGGCGGCAGGGGCAATCAGCCCCAGCATTTT.

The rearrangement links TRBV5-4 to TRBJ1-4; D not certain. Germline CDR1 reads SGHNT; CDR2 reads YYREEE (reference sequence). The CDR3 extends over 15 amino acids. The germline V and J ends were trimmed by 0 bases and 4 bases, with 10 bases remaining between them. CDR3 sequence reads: CASSLGTSHNEKLFF. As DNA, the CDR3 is TGTGCCAGCAGCTTGGGGACCTCTCATAATGAAAAACTGTTTTTT.

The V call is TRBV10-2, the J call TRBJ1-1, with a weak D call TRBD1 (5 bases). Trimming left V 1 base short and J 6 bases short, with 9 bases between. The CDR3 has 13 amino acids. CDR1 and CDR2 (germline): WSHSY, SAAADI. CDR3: CASSEYGTAEAFF. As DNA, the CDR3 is TGCGCCAGCAGTGAGTATGGGACGGCTGAAGCTTTCTTT.

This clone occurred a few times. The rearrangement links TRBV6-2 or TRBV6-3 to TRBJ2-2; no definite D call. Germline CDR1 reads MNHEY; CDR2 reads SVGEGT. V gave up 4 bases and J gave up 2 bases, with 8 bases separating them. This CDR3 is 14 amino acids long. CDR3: CASSWSANTGELFF. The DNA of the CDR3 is TGTGCCAGCAGTTGGTCTGCCAACACCGGGGAGCTGTTTTTT.

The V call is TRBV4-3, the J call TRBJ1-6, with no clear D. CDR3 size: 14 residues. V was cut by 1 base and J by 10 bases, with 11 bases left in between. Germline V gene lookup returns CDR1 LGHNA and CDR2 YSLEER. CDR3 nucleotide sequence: TGCGCCAGCAGCCAAGTGGTTCTGTTCTCACCCCTCCACTTT. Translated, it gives CASSQVVLFSPLHF.

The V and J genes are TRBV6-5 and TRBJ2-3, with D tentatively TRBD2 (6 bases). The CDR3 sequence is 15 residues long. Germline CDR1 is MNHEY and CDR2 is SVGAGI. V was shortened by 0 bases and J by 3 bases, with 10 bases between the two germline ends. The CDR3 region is CASSYSGGRTDTQYF. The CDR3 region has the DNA TGTGCCAGCAGTTACTCCGGGGGTAGGACAGATACGCAGTATTTT.

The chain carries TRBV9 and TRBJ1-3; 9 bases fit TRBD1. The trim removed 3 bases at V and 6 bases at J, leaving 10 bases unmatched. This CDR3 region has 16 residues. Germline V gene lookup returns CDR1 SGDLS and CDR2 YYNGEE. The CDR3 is CASSAHLGQGINTIYF. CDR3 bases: TGTGCCAGCAGCGCCCACCTGGGACAGGGAATAAACACCATATATTTT. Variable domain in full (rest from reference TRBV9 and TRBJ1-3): DSGVTQTPKHLITATGQRVTLRCSPRSGDLSVYWYQQSLDQGLQFLIQYYNGEERAKGNILERFSAQQFPDLHSELNLSSLELGDSALYFCASSAHLGQGINTIYFGEGSWLTVV.

The CDR3 sequence is CASARGGRVNTEAFF. CDR3 nucleotide sequence: TGTGCTAGTGCCCGGGGGGGAAGGGTGAACACTGAAGCTTTCTTT. The chain is built from TRBV12-5 and TRBJ1-1, with D perhaps TRBD1 (5 bases). The CDR3 totals 15 residues. The V gene's germline CDR1 is LGHNT and CDR2 FRNRAP. V shed 7 bases and J shed 0 bases, with 15 bases lying between them. The variable domain in full, completed from reference TRBV12-5 and TRBJ1-1, reads DARVTQTPRHKVTEMGQEVTMRCQPILGHNTVFWYRQTMMQGLELLAYFRNRAPLDDSGMPKDRFSAEMPDATLATLKIQPSEPRDSAVYFCASARGGRVNTEAFFGQGTRLTVV.

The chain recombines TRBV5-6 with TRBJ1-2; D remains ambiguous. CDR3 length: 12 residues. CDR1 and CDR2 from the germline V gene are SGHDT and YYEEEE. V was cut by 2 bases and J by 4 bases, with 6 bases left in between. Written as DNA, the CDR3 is TGTGCCAGCAGCTTCTGGGGCTATGGCTACACCTTC. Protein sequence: CASSFWGYGYTF.

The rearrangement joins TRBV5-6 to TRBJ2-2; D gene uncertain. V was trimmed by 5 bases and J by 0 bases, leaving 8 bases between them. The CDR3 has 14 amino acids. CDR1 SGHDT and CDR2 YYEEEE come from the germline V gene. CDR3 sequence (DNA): TGTGCCAGCAGTTTCCAATCGAACACCGGGGAGCTGTTTTTT. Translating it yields CASSFQSNTGELFF.

CDR3 coding DNA: TGCAGTGCGAGTCAGGGGCTCGGCAATCAGCCCCAGCATTTT. It translates to CSASQGLGNQPQHF. The chain carries TRBV20-1 and TRBJ1-5; the D gene is possibly TRBD1 (6 bases). This CDR3 is built from 14 residues. Trimming removed 6 bases from V and 2 bases from J, with 14 bases in between. The germline V gene has CDR1 DFQATT and CDR2 SNEGSKA (reference sequence).

The CDR3: CASGTDIMNTEAFF. In DNA, the CDR3 is TGTGCTAGTGGCACGGACATCATGAACACTGAAGCTTTCTTT. V is TRBV12-5 and J is TRBJ1-1; D possibly corresponds to TRBD1 (5 bases). The CDR3 spans 14 residues. The germline V and J ends were trimmed by 6 bases and 0 bases, with 11 bases remaining between them. CDR1 is LGHNT, CDR2 FRNRAP, per germline.

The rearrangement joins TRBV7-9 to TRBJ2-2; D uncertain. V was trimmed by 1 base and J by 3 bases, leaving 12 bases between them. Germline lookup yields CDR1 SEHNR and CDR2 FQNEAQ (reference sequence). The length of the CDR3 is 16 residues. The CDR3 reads CASSLVPPEHTGELFF. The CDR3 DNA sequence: TGTGCCAGCAGCTTAGTACCCCCAGAGCACACCGGGGAGCTGTTTTTT.